This T cell receptor beta chain is from a study of cytomegalovirus exposure and HLA in healthy donors. Study summary: Earlier, 90 million to 140 million unique TCR beta sequences were recovered from roughly 200 million T cells by an analysis. Regarding the study as a whole: For cytomegalovirus status, the classifier reportedly gave diagnoses with high specificity and sensitivity.

PCR involved 60 Vbeta and 13 Jbeta primers. Assay used: immunoSEQ multiplex PCR; TCRdb lists only in-frame clones, some missing. The table has 130,000 to 150,000 clones, around 80% seen once. V dropped 4 bases and J dropped 2; count of bases not matched to a gene: 4. The CDR3 covers 15 residues. Germline CDR1 is SQVTM and CDR2 is ANQGSEA. As to this clone: The antigen is not known.

The source is a middle-aged man in good health and CMV-seropositive. The sequencing input was PBMCs. The genes are TRBV29-1 and TRBJ2-1; 11 nucleotides match TRBD2. CDR3 sequence (DNA): TGCAGCGTTGCCGGGACTAGCGGACCCTACAATGAGCAGTTCTTC. This translates into CSVAGTSGPYNEQFF.